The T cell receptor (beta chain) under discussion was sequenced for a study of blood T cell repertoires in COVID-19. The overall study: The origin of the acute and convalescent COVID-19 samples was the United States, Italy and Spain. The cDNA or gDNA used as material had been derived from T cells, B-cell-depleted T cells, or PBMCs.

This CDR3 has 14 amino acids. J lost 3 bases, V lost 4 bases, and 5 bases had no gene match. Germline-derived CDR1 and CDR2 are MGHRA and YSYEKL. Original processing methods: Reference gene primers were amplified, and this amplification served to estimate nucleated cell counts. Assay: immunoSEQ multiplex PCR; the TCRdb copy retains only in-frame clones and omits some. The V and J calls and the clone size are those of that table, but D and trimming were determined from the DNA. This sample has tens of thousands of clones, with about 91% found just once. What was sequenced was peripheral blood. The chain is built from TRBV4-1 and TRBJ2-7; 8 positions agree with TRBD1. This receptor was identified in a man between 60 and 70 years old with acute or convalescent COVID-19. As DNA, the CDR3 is TGCGCCAGCAGCCCCCGGACAGGGAGCTACGAGCAGTACTTC. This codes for CASSPRTGSYEQYF.